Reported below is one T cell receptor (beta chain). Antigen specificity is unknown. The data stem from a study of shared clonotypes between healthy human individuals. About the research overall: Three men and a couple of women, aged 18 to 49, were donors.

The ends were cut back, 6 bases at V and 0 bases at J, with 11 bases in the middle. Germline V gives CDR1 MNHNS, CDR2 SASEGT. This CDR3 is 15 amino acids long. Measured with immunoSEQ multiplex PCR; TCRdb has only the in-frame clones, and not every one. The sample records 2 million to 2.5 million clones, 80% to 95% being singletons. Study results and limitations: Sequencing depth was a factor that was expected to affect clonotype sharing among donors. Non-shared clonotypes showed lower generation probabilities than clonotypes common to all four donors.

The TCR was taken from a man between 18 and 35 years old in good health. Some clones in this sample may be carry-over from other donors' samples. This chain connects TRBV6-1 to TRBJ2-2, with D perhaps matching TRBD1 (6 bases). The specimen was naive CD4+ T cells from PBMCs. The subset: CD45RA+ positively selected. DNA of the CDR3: TGTGCCAGCAGGCCACGGACAGCGAACACCGGGGAGCTGTTTTTT. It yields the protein CASRPRTANTGELFF.